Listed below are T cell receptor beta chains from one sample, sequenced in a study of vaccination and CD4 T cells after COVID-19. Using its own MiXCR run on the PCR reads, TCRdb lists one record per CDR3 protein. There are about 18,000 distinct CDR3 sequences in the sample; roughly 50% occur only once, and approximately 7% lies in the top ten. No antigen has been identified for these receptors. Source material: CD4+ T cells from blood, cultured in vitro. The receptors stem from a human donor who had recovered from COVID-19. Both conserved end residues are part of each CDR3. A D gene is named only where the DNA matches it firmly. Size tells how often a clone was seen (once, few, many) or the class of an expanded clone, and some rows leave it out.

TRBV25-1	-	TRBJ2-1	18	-	TGTGCCAGCAGTGAACCTTCTTCGGGTTCACTCTCCTACAATGAGCAGTTCTTC	CASSEPSSGSLSYNEQFF
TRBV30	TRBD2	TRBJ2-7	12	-	TGTACCTGGTCTAGCGGGGCCTACGAGCAGTACTTC	CTWSSGAYEQYF
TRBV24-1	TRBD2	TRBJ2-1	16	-	TGTGCCACCAGTGATTTTGGTAGCGGGAGTTACAATGAGCAGTTCTTC	CATSDFGSGSYNEQFF
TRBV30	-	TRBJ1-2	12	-	TGTGCCTGGAGTGGAGTCCGGTCGCAAAACACCTTC	CAWSGVRSQNTF
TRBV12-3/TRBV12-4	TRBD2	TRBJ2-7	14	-	TGTGCCAGCAGTCGCCTAGCGGGGGCCTACGAGCAGTACTTC	CASSRLAGAYEQYF
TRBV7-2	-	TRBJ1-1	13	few	TGTGCCAGCAGCGGACACATCGACACTGAAGCTTTCTTT	CASSGHIDTEAFF
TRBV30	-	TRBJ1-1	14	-	TGTGCCTGCAAAACAGGGACCATGAACACTGAAGCTTTCTTT	CACKTGTMNTEAFF
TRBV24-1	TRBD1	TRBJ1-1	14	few	TGTGCCACCAGTGATACAGGGGTTTTAACTGAAGCTTTCTTT	CATSDTGVLTEAFF
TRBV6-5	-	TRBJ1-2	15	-	TGTGCCAGCAGTTACTTGGTCCCCAGGGACTATGGCTACACCTTC	CASSYLVPRDYGYTF
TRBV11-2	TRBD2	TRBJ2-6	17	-	TGTGCCAGCAGCCCCCGGGGGGGGTCGGCTGGGGCCAACGTCCTGACTTTC	CASSPRGGSAGANVLTF
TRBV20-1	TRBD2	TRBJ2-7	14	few	TGCAGTGCTAGATCTCCGGGACTAGCATCCGAGCAGTACTTC	CSARSPGLASEQYF
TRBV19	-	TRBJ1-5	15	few	TGTGCCAGTAGTAGCAGGGTAGGAAGGAATCAGCCCCAGCATTTT	CASSSRVGRNQPQHF
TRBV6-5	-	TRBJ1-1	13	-	TGTGCCAGCAGTTACCCGGAATCATATGAAGCTTTCTTT	CASSYPESYEAFF
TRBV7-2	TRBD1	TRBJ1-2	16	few	TGTGCCAGCAGCTTAGGTGGGACAGGGACCGGCTATGGCTACACCTTC	CASSLGGTGTGYGYTF
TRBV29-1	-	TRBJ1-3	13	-	TGCAGCGTTGGGGCCAACGGCGGAAACACCATATATTTT	CSVGANGGNTIYF
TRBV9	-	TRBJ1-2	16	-	TGTGCCAGCAGCGTACAAGGGGGTAGCATCGACTATGGCTACACCTTC	CASSVQGGSIDYGYTF
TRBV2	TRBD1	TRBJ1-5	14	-	TGTGCCAGCAGTGAAGACGGGACAGCTCAGCCCCAGCATTTT	CASSEDGTAQPQHF
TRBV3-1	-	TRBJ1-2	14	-	TGTGCCAGCAGCCAAGTGCAGGCTTCCTATGGCTACACCTTC	CASSQVQASYGYTF
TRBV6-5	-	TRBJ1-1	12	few	TGTGCCAGCAGTTACCGGGACGGGGAAGCTTTCTTT	CASSYRDGEAFF
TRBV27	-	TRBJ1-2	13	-	TGTGCCAGCAGTCCCTGGGCAGGGCATGGCTACACCTTC	CASSPWAGHGYTF
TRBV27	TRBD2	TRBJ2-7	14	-	TGTGCCAGCAGAGCTAGCGGGAGGCCCTACGAGCAGTACTTC	CASRASGRPYEQYF
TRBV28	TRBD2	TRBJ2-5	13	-	TGTGCCAGCAGTCCCGGGGGGGAAGAGTCCCAGTACTTC	CASSPGGEESQYF